This T cell receptor beta chain originates from a study of OX40 agonist ivuxolimab in advanced cancers. Trimming took 6 bases from V and 0 from J, leaving 12 bases between them. The CDR3 is 15 residues long. Germline CDR1 MDHEN, CDR2 SYDVKM. Profiling relied on immunoSEQ multiplex PCR, and the TCRdb table lists in-frame clones only, not all of them. The sample consists of over 30,000 clones, roughly three quarters of them appearing once. This TCR came from an adult with an advanced solid tumor such as melanoma, head and neck, liver or kidney cancer. V usage is TRBV28 and J usage is TRBJ1-5, with no clear D. The source material was CD4+ or CD8+ T cells sorted from blood, sampled in a trial of the OX40 agonist ivuxolimab. As DNA, the CDR3 is TGTGCCAGCAGGGGAGGGTCTTATAGCAATCAGCCCCAGCATTTT. As protein: CASRGGSYSNQPQHF.